Listed below are T cell receptor beta chains from one sample, sequenced in a study of regulatory T cells in long-lasting Graves disease. TCRdb independently ran MiXCR on the multiplex PCR reads; one entry per CDR3 protein. The sample holds roughly 520,000 distinct CDR3 sequences, about 12% seen once. The same sample was also studied in work on T cells in Graves' hyperthyroidism and ophthalmopathy.

The input for sequencing was peripheral blood mononuclear cells (PBMCs), taken at new diagnosis, from a patient treated with antithyroid drugs. These receptors originate from a woman aged 25 to 39 with Graves disease. Both conserved end residues are trimmed from each CDR3. The order of the fields is D gene, V gene, J gene, CDR3 protein. A D gene is named only where the DNA matches it firmly.

>NA|TRBV2|TRBJ1-2
ASSETGQLYGYT
>NA|TRBV19|NA
ASRVQGMHEQF
>NA|TRBV28|TRBJ2-2
ASSSLANRPGELF
>NA|TRBV30|TRBJ1-1
AWEGHLNTEAF
>TRBD2|TRBV11-2|TRBJ2-1
ASSWGTSGRTYNEQF
>TRBD1|TRBV6-1|TRBJ1-2
ASSSRDRGDYGYT
>NA|TRBV28|TRBJ1-2
ASSPHRVGYGYT
>NA|TRBV28|TRBJ2-7
ASSRGVRSSYEQY
>NA|TRBV18|TRBJ2-5
ASSPLQGGETQY
>TRBD2|TRBV2|TRBJ2-3
ASRDGLAEYTQY
>NA|TRBV11-1|TRBJ2-1
ASSLPGLGSYNEQF
>TRBD2|TRBV11-2|TRBJ2-4
ASSLGPGLAVKNIQY
>TRBD1|TRBV29-1|TRBJ1-2
SVSGTGDDYGYT